This T cell receptor beta chain was recorded in a study of cytomegalovirus exposure and HLA in healthy donors. Germline CDR1 is SEHNR and CDR2 is FQNEAQ (reference sequence). Trimming stripped 6 bases from V and 3 bases from J, with 17 bases between. CDR3 length: 15 amino acids. With 60 Vbeta and 13 Jbeta primers, the PCR was carried out. The data were produced by immunoSEQ multiplex PCR, yet TCRdb's version contains in-frame clones alone and is incomplete. This sample has 95,000 to 150,000 clones, with more than 60% found just once. In nominal health when sampled, donors likely had unrecorded immune exposures nonetheless.

Sample: PBMCs. The clonotype originates from a man between 18 and 29 years old in good health and CMV-seronegative. The V gene is TRBV7-9, the J gene TRBJ1-1; D is perhaps TRBD1 (6 bases). In DNA, the CDR3 is TGTGCCAGCAGTCGACCCAGGGGAGGGGACACTGAAGCTTTCTTT. It yields the protein CASSRPRGGDTEAFF.